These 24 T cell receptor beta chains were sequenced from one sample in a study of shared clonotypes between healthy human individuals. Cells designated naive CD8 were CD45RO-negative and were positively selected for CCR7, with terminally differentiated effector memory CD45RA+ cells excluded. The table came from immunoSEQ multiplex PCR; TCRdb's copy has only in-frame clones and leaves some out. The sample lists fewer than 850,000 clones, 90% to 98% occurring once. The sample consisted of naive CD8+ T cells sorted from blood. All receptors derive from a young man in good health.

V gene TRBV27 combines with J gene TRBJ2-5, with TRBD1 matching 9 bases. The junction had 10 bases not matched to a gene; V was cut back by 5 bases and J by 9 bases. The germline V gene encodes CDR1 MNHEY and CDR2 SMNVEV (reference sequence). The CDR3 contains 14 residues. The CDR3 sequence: CASSINRGRRSQYF. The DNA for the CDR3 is TGTGCCAGCAGTATCAACAGGGGGCGTAGGTCCCAGTACTTC.

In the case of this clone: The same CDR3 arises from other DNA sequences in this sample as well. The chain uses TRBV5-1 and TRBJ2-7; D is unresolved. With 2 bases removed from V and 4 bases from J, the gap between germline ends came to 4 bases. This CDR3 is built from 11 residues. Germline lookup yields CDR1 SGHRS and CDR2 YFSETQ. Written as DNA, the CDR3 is TGCGCCAGCAGCTTAGGATACGAGCAGTACTTC. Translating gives CASSLGYEQYF.

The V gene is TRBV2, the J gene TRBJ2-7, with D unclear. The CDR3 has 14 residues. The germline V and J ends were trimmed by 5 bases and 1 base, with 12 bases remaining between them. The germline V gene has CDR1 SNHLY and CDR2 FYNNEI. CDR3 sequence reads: CASSLGRISYEQYF. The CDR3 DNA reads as TGTGCCAGCAGTCTTGGACGGATATCCTACGAGCAGTACTTC.

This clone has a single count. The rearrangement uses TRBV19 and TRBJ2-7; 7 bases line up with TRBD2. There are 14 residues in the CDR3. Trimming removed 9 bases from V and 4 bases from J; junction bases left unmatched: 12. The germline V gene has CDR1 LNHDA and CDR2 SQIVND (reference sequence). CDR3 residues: CASSASGGFYEQYF. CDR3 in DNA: TGTGCCAGCTCAGCATCGGGGGGTTTTTACGAGCAGTACTTC.

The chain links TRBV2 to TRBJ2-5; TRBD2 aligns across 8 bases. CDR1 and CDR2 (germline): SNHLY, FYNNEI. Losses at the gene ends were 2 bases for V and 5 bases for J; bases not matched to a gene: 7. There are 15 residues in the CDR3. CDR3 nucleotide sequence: TGTGCCAGCAGTGAACGGGGACTAGTTGGGGAGACCCAGTACTTC. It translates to CASSERGLVGETQYF.

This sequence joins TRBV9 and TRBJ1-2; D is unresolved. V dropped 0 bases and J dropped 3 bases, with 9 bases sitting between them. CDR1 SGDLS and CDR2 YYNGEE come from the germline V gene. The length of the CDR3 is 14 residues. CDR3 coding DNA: TGTGCCAGCAGCGTAGCGGCCAGCTACTATGGCTACACCTTC. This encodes CASSVAASYYGYTF. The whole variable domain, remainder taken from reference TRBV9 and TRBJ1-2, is DSGVTQTPKHLITATGQRVTLRCSPRSGDLSVYWYQQSLDQGLQFLIQYYNGEERAKGNILERFSAQQFPDLHSELNLSSLELGDSALYFCASSVAASYYGYTFGSGTRLTVV.

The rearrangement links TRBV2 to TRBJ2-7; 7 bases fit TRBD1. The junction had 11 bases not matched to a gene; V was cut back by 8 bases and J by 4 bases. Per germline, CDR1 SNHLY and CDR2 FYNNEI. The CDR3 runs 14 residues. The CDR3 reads CASLDRAEDYEQYF. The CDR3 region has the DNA TGTGCCAGCTTAGACAGGGCTGAGGATTACGAGCAGTACTTC.

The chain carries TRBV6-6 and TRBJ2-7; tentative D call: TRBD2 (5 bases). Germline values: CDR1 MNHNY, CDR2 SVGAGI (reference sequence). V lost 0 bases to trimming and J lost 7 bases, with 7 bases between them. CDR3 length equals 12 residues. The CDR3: CASSYSPGEQYF. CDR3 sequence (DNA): TGTGCCAGCAGTTACTCCCCGGGGGAGCAGTACTTC.

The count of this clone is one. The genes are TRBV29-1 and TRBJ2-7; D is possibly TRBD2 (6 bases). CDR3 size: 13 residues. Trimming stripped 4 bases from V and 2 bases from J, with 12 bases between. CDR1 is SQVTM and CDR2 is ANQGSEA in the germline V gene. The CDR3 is CSVGGTRTYEQYF. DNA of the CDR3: TGCAGCGTTGGCGGGACTCGGACCTACGAGCAGTACTTC.

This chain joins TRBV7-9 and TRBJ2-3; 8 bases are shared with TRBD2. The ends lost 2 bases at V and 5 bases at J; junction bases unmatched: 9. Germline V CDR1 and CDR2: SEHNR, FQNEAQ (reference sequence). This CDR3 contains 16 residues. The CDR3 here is CASSLYQRELGDTQYF. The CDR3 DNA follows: TGTGCCAGCAGCTTATACCAGCGGGAGCTTGGAGATACGCAGTATTTT.

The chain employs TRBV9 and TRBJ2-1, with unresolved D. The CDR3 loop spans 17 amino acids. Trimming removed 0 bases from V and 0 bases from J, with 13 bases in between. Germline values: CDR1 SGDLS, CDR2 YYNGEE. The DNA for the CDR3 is TGTGCCAGCAGCGTAGCTGACGGCGGTGACTCCTACAATGAGCAGTTCTTC. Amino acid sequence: CASSVADGGDSYNEQFF.

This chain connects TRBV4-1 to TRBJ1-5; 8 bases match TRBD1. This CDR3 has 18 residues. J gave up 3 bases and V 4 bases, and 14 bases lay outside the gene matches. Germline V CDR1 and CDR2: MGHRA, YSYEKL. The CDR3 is CASSPQGALVLDNQPQHF. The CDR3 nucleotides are TGCGCCAGCAGCCCCCAGGGGGCTTTAGTTTTGGACAATCAGCCCCAGCATTTT.

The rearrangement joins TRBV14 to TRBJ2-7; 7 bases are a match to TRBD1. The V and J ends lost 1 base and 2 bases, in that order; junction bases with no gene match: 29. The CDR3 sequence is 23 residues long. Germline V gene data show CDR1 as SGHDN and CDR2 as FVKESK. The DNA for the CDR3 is TGTGCCAGCAGCCAAGGGACAGGAAGATCCCGGGACGTGCCTCCCGACAGAACCTACGAGCAGTACTTC. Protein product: CASSQGTGRSRDVPPDRTYEQYF.

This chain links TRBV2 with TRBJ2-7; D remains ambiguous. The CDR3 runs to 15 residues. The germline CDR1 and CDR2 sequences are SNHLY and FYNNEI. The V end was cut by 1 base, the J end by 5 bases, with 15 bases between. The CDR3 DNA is TGTGCCAGCAGTGAAGTTGCCAAGGGAAGCGACGAGCAGTACTTC. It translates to CASSEVAKGSDEQYF.

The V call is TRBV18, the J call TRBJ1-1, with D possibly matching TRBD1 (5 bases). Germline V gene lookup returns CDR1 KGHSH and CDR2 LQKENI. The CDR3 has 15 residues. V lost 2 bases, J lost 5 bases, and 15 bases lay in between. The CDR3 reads CASSPNGGGRTEAFF. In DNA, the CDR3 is TGTGCCAGCTCACCAAATGGCGGGGGTCGAACTGAAGCTTTCTTT. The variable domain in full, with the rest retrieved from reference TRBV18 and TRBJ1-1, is NAGVMQNPRHLVRRRGQEARLRCSPMKGHSHVYWYRQLPEEGLKFMVYLQKENIIDESGMPKERFSAEFPKEGPSILRIQQVVRGDSAAYFCASSPNGGGRTEAFFGQGTRLTVV.

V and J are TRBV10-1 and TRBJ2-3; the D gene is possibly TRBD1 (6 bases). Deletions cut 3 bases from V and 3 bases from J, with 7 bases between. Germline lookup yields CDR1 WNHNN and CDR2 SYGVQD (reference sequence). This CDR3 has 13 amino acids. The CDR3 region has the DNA TGCGCCAGCAGTGATCAGGGGACAGATACGCAGTATTTT. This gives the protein CASSDQGTDTQYF.

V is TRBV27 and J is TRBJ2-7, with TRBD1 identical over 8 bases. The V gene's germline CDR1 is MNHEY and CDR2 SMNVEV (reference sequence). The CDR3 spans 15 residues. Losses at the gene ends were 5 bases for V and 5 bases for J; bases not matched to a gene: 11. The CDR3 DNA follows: TGTGCCAGCAGTCCAGAGACAGGGGCAAGGGACGAGCAGTACTTC. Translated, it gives CASSPETGARDEQYF.

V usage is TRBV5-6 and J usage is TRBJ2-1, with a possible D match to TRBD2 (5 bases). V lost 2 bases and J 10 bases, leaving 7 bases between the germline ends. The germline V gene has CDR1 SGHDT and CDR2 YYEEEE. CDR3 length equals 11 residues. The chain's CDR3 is CASSLLGEQFF. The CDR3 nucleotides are TGTGCCAGCAGCTTACTAGGGGAGCAGTTCTTC.

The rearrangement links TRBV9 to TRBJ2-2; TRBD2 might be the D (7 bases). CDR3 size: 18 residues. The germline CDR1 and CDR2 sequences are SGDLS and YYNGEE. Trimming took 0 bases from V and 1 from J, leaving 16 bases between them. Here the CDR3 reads CASSVEKSGGRNTGELFF. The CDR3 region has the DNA TGTGCCAGCAGCGTAGAGAAGTCCGGGGGGCGGAACACCGGGGAGCTGTTTTTT.

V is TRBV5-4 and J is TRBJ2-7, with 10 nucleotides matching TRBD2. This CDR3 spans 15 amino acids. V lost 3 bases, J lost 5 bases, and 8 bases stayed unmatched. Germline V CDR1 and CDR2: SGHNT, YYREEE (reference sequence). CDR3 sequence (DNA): TGTGCCAGCAGCTCAGAGATAGCGGGAGGCCACGAGCAGTACTTC. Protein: CASSSEIAGGHEQYF.

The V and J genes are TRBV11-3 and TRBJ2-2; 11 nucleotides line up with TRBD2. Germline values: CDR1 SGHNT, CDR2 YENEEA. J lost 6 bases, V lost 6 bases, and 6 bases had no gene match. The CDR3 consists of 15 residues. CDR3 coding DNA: TGTGCCAGCAGGACCACTAGCGGGAGTCCCGGGGAGCTGTTTTTT. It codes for CASRTTSGSPGELFF.

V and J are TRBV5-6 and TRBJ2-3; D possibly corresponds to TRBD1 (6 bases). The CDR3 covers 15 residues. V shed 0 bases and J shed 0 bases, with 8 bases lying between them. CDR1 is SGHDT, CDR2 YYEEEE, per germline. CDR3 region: CASSLVQGSTDTQYF. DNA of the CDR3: TGTGCCAGCAGCTTGGTACAGGGAAGCACAGATACGCAGTATTTT.

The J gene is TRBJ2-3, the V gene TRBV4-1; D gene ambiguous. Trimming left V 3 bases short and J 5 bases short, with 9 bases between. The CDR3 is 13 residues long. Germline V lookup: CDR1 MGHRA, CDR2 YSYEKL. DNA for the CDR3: TGCGCCAGCAGCCAGGCTTTAAGAGATACGCAGTATTTT. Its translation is CASSQALRDTQYF.

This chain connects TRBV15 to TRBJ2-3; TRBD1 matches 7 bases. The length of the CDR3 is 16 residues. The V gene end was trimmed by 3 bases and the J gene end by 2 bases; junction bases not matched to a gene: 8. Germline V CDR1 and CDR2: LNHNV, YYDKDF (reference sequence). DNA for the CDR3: TGTGCCACCAGCAGGGGGACAGAGGGATCCACAGATACGCAGTATTTT. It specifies CATSRGTEGSTDTQYF.